Each of the 26 T cell receptor beta chains below was sequenced from the same sample in a study of cytomegalovirus exposure and HLA in healthy donors (dated by TCRdb to the late 2010s). The method was the immunoSEQ multiplex PCR assay. A mixture of 60 forward primers for TCR Vbeta segments and 13 reverse primers for TCR Jbeta segments was used in the multiplex PCR. The table was pulled from immuneACCESS by TCRdb, which kept in-frame rearrangements only. Such tables lose some clones; where checked, under half of the loss comes from unresolved V genes, and the rest has no known cause. Across this sample there are some 190,000 clones, with over 70% seen only once. Roughly 1.3% of the sample lies in the top ten. Source material: PBMCs. These TCRs come from a man under 40 in good health and CMV-seronegative.

V usage is TRBV7-9 and J usage is TRBJ2-3; 7 nucleotides agree with TRBD1. CDR1 is SEHNR and CDR2 is FQNEAQ in the germline V gene (reference sequence). There are 17 residues in the CDR3. V gave up 5 bases and J gave up 4 bases; unmatched junction bases: 15. CDR3 sequence reads: CASSLRPDRVYPDTQYF. The CDR3 region has the DNA TGTGCCAGCAGCCTCCGGCCCGACAGGGTATACCCAGATACGCAGTATTTT.

J is TRBJ2-3 and V is TRBV5-1; D might be TRBD1 (6 bases). Germline CDR1 SGHRS, CDR2 YFSETQ. The length of the CDR3 is 15 residues. V lost 4 bases to trimming and J lost 5 bases, with 17 bases between them. CDR3 in amino acids: CASSVGTTWGDTQYF. The DNA of the CDR3 is TGCGCCAGCAGCGTCGGGACAACCTGGGGAGATACGCAGTATTTT.

A remark on this clone: At the DNA level, this CDR3 is encoded by other sequences in the same sample as well. J is TRBJ2-7 and V is TRBV5-4, with a tentative D call TRBD2 (6 bases). With 2 bases removed from V and 4 bases from J, the gap between germline ends came to 10 bases. The length of the CDR3 is 13 residues. Per the germline V gene, CDR1 is SGHNT and CDR2 is YYREEE (reference sequence). DNA of the CDR3: TGTGCCAGCAGCTTAGGAGGGGTTTACGAGCAGTACTTC. Its translation is CASSLGGVYEQYF.

A remark on this clone: This sample also contains other DNA sequences that code for the same CDR3. The chain employs TRBV19 and TRBJ1-1, with D perhaps matching TRBD1 (6 bases). The CDR3 has 12 amino acids. V was pared by 6 bases and J by 4 bases, with 9 bases between. The germline V gene has CDR1 LNHDA and CDR2 SQIVND (reference sequence). CDR3 bases: TGTGCCAGTAGCCAGGGGAGCACTGAAGCTTTCTTT. Translating it yields CASSQGSTEAFF.

This rearrangement joins TRBV6-1 to TRBJ1-6; D call uncertain. Looked up from germline, CDR1 is MNHNS and CDR2 is SASEGT. The CDR3 length is 15 residues. V dropped 6 bases and J dropped 0 bases, with 9 bases sitting between them. This CDR3 reads CASSTTSSYNSPLHF. CDR3 nucleotide sequence: TGTGCCAGCAGCACCACAAGCTCCTATAATTCACCCCTCCACTTT.

The gene calls are TRBV6-5 and TRBJ2-3, with 12 bases that match TRBD2. Trimming at V came to 8 bases and at J to 6 bases, leaving 9 bases not matched to a gene. CDR1 and CDR2 (germline): MNHEY, SVGAGI. The CDR3 is 15 amino acids. In DNA, the CDR3 is TGTGCCAGCTCGGAGACTAGCGGGAGCCTGGATACGCAGTATTTT. This translates into CASSETSGSLDTQYF.

The rearrangement joins TRBV27 to TRBJ1-5; tentative D call: TRBD1 (6 bases). V lost 3 bases and J lost 1, with 10 bases in between. The CDR3 length is 15 residues. Germline assignment: CDR1 MNHEY and CDR2 SMNVEV (reference sequence). CDR3 protein: CASSLDSNSNQPQHF. CDR3 nucleotides: TGTGCCAGCAGTTTGGACAGCAACAGCAATCAGCCCCAGCATTTT.

The V and J genes are TRBV10-3 and TRBJ2-2, with 7 positions matching TRBD1. The CDR3 is 14 amino acids. Germline assignment: CDR1 ENHRY and CDR2 SYGVKD. The V gene end was trimmed by 6 bases and the J gene end by 2 bases; junction bases not matched to a gene: 3. CDR3 sequence reads: CAIRRGRNTGELFF. CDR3 nucleotides: TGTGCCATCAGGAGGGGGCGAAACACCGGGGAGCTGTTTTTT.

Here the CDR3 DNA reads TGTGCCAGCAGCCCCCGGAGCGGGACGGGGGCTGAAGCTTTCTTT. As protein: CASSPRSGTGAEAFF. The rearrangement uses TRBV5-4 and TRBJ1-1; maybe TRBD1 (5 bases). The V gene's germline CDR1 is SGHNT and CDR2 YYREEE (reference sequence). CDR3 size: 15 residues. Trimming pared 4 bases from V and 6 bases from J, leaving 19 bases between.

V and J are TRBV7-2 and TRBJ2-1, with 8 bases lining up with TRBD1. Germline values: CDR1 SGHTA, CDR2 FQGNSA. The ends lost 3 bases at V and 8 bases at J; junction bases unmatched: 3. CDR3 length: 13 amino acids. The CDR3: CASSFPTGDEQFF. The CDR3 bases are TGTGCCAGCAGCTTTCCGACAGGGGATGAGCAGTTCTTC.

The CDR3 coding sequence is TGTGCCAGCAGTTCAACCCTTGGACAGGGCCCCTACGAGCAGTACTTC. This codes for CASSSTLGQGPYEQYF. J is TRBJ2-7 and V is TRBV27, with 8 bases fitting TRBD1. With V trimmed by 4 bases and J by 2 bases, 10 bases remained unmatched. This CDR3 contains 16 residues. The germline gives CDR1 MNHEY, CDR2 SMNVEV (reference sequence).

CDR3 nucleotides: TGTGCCAGTGCACCGTCACAGGGCTACGAGCAGTACTTC. Residues: CASAPSQGYEQYF. The chain employs TRBV19 and TRBJ2-7; possibly TRBD1 for D (6 bases). Between the trimmed V and J ends, which lost 8 bases and 3 bases, there was a span of 14 bases. This CDR3 region has 13 residues. Germline V gene data show CDR1 as LNHDA and CDR2 as SQIVND (reference sequence).

CDR3 nucleotides: TGTGCCAGCAGTTTCCCGGTAAGAGCACATCAGCCCCAGCATTTT. Protein product: CASSFPVRAHQPQHF. This chain links TRBV28 with TRBJ1-5; D remains ambiguous. From germline, CDR1 is MDHEN and CDR2 SYDVKM. Trimming removed 3 bases from V and 5 bases from J, with 14 bases in between. The CDR3 is 15 amino acids.

The chain recombines TRBV28 with TRBJ2-5; D gene uncertain. Trimming left V 3 bases short and J 5 bases short, with 22 bases between. CDR3 size: 17 residues. From germline, CDR1 is MDHEN and CDR2 SYDVKM. CDR3 region: CASSLMIFGPGRETQYF. For the CDR3, the DNA is TGTGCCAGCAGTTTGATGATTTTCGGCCCTGGCAGGGAGACCCAGTACTTC.

The chain couples TRBV5-5 to TRBJ2-7; no reliable D call. From germline, CDR1 is SGHKS and CDR2 YYEKEE (reference sequence). The V and J ends lost 1 base and 2 bases respectively, with 10 bases between them. This CDR3 has 14 amino acids. DNA of the CDR3: TGTGCCAGCAGCTTGTTTGTCGGTACCTACGAGCAGTACTTC. The encoded protein is CASSLFVGTYEQYF. Drawing the rest from reference TRBV5-5 and TRBJ2-7, the complete variable domain is DAGVTQSPTHLIKTRGQQVTLRCSPISGHKSVSWYQQVLGQGPQFIFQYYEKEERGRGNFPDRFSARQFPNYSSELNVNALLLGDSALYLCASSLFVGTYEQYFGPGTRLTVT.

About this clone: At the DNA level, this CDR3 is encoded by other sequences in the same sample as well. The chain couples TRBV25-1 to TRBJ2-7; D not resolved. Germline lookup yields CDR1 MGHDK and CDR2 SYGVNS. CDR3 length equals 11 residues. The V and J ends lost 4 bases and 3 bases respectively, with 4 bases between them. CDR3 sequence reads: CASSANYEQYF. In DNA, the CDR3 is TGTGCCAGCAGTGCCAACTACGAGCAGTACTTC.

The V gene is TRBV4-1, the J gene TRBJ2-2, with TRBD1 matching 7 bases. The CDR3 sequence is 16 residues long. CDR1 is MGHRA and CDR2 is YSYEKL in the germline V gene. With 4 bases clipped from V and 1 base from J, the junction kept 6 bases outside the gene matches. DNA of the CDR3: TGCGCCAGCAGCCGTAACCCAGGGGGGAACACCGGGGAGCTGTTTTTT. This codes for CASSRNPGGNTGELFF.

CDR3 residues: CASSSGQGARELFF. The CDR3 DNA is TGTGCCAGCAGCTCGGGACAGGGGGCGCGGGAGCTGTTTTTT. The rearrangement links TRBV5-6 to TRBJ2-2, with TRBD1 identical over 12 bases. In germline, CDR1 is SGHDT, CDR2 YYEEEE. The ends lost 3 bases at V and 9 bases at J; junction bases unmatched: 3. The CDR3 sequence is 14 residues long.

The chain links TRBV4-1 to TRBJ1-2; TRBD1 matches 9 bases. There are 17 residues in the CDR3. Looked up from germline, CDR1 is MGHRA and CDR2 is YSYEKL. Losses at the gene ends were 1 base for V and 8 bases for J; bases not matched to a gene: 14. The CDR3 spells CASSQGLRTGGALGYTF. CDR3 in DNA: TGCGCCAGCAGCCAAGGTCTTCGTACAGGGGGCGCTTTGGGCTACACCTTC.

The J gene is TRBJ1-5, the V gene TRBV6-5; TRBD1 is a possible D gene (6 bases). V dropped 0 bases and J dropped 2 bases, with 11 bases sitting between them. The CDR3 spans 16 residues. Per germline, CDR1 MNHEY and CDR2 SVGAGI. DNA of the CDR3: TGTGCCAGCAGTTACTCGAACAGGGCCGGCAATCAGCCCCAGCATTTT. This sequence encodes CASSYSNRAGNQPQHF.

The genes are TRBV4-3 and TRBJ2-3; no reliable D call. The CDR3 spans 16 residues. The V end was cut by 0 bases, the J end by 1 base, with 11 bases between. The germline CDR1 and CDR2 sequences are LGHNA and YSLEER. CDR3 sequence reads: CASSQDVAVGTDTQYF. CDR3 bases: TGCGCCAGCAGCCAAGATGTGGCGGTGGGCACAGATACGCAGTATTTT.

This clone occurred once. This rearrangement joins TRBV4-3 to TRBJ1-4; TRBD1 agrees at 7 bases. This CDR3 region has 17 residues. CDR1 is LGHNA and CDR2 is YSLEER in the germline V gene. The trim removed 1 base at V and 4 bases at J, leaving 9 bases unmatched. The chain's CDR3 is CASSQVAIQGINEKLFF. As DNA, the CDR3 is TGCGCCAGCAGCCAAGTAGCTATACAGGGGATTAATGAAAAACTGTTTTTT.

This chain links TRBV27 with TRBJ2-3; D gene uncertain. Looked up from germline, CDR1 is MNHEY and CDR2 is SMNVEV (reference sequence). The CDR3 is made up of 14 amino acids. Trimming left V 3 bases short and J 2 bases short, with 9 bases between. The DNA for the CDR3 is TGTGCCAGCAGTTTTGGCACCCTCACAGATACGCAGTATTTT. Translation: CASSFGTLTDTQYF.

This rearrangement joins TRBV6-5 to TRBJ1-5, with D perhaps TRBD1 (6 bases). V shed 5 bases and J shed 2 bases, with 10 bases lying between them. CDR1 is MNHEY and CDR2 is SVGAGI in the germline V gene. This CDR3 has 14 residues. The CDR3 sequence: CASSEGGGNQPQHF. As DNA, the CDR3 is TGTGCCAGCAGTGAAGGGGGGGGCAATCAGCCCCAGCATTTT.

J is TRBJ1-2 and V is TRBV15; possibly TRBD1 for D (5 bases). Trimming cost V 0 bases and J 2 bases, with 13 bases left between them. This CDR3 spans 16 amino acids. CDR1 and CDR2 from the germline V gene are LNHNV and YYDKDF (reference sequence). CDR3 amino acids: CATSRDRFGGNYGYTF. CDR3 DNA: TGTGCCACCAGCAGAGATCGTTTTGGGGGGAACTATGGCTACACCTTC.

This chain connects TRBV6-5 to TRBJ1-3, with a possible D match to TRBD1 (6 bases). Germline loops: CDR1 MNHEY, CDR2 SVGAGI. This CDR3 spans 14 amino acids. Trimming stripped 6 bases from V and 3 bases from J, with 12 bases between. The CDR3 DNA follows: TGTGCCAGCAGACTACAGGGAATTGGAAACACCATATATTTT. As protein: CASRLQGIGNTIYF.